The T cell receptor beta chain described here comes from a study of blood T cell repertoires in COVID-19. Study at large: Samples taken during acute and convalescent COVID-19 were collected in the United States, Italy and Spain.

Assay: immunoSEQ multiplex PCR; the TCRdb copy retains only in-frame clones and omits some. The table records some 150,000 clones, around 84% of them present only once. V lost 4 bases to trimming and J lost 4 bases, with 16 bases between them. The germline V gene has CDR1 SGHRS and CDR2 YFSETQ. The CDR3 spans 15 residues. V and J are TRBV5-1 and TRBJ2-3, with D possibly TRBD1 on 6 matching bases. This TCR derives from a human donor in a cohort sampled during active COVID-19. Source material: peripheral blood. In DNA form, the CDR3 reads TGCGCCAGCAGCGTAGGACAGCACCAGGCAGATACGCAGTATTTT. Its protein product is CASSVGQHQADTQYF.